This T cell receptor (beta chain) was identified in a study of CD8 T cells in Susac syndrome. Concerning this clonotype: What it binds is not known.

Whole-study findings and limits: The CD4+ T cell repertoires in Susac syndrome did not show any clonal expansion. The number of individuals included in the study's TCR sequencing and HLA analysis was acknowledged as relatively small.

Reverse transcription of about 0.5 to 1 ug RNA was performed with random hexamers. A multiplex approach, immunoSEQ multiplex PCR, amplified TCR beta CDR3 across 54 Vbeta and 13 Jbeta. Via MiXCR, TCRdb re-called the immunoSEQ multiplex PCR reads, giving one row per CDR3 protein. This sample has more than 150,000 distinct CDR3 sequences, with roughly 95% found just once. The origin of this receptor is a human donor with Susac syndrome. The sample consisted of CD4+ T cells from PBMCs.

The CDR3 nucleotides are TGCAGTGCTATTGGGACCCCGCAGTCTGAGCAGTTCTTC. It encodes CSAIGTPQSEQFF. The V gene is TRBV20-1, the J gene TRBJ2-1; D may correspond to TRBD1 or TRBD2 (5 bases each). The CDR3 contains 13 residues. Trimming removed 4 bases from V and 9 bases from J, with 16 bases in between. Germline V gives CDR1 DFQATT, CDR2 SNEGSKA (reference sequence).